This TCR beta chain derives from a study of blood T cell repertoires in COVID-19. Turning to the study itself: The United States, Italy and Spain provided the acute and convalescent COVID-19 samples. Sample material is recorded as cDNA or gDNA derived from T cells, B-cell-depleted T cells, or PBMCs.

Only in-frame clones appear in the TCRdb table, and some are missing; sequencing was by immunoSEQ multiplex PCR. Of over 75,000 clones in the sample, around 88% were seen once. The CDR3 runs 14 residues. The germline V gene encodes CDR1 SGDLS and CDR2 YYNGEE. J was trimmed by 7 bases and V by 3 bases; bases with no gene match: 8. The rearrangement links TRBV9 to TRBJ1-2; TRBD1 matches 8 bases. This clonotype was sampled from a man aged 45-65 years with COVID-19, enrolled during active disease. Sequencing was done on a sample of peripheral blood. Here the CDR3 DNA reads TGTGCCAGCAGCGCAGACGACAGGGGAGGTGGCTACACCTTC. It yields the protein CASSADDRGGGYTF.